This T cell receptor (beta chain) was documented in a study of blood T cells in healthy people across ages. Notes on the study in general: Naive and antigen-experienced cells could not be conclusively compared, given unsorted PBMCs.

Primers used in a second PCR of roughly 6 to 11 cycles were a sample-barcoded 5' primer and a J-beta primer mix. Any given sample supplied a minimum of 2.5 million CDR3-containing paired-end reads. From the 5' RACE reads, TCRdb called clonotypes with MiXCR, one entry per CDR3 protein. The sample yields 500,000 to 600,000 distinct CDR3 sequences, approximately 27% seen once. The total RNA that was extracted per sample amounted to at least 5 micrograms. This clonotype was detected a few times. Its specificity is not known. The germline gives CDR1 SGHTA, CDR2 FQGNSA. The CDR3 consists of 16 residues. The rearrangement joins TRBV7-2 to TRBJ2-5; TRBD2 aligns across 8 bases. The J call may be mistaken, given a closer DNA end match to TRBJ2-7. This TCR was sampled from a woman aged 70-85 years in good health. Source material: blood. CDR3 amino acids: CASSFGRGGLTYEQYF. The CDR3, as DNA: TGTGCCAGCAGCTTCGGACGGGGGGGATTAACCTACGAGCAGTACTTC.